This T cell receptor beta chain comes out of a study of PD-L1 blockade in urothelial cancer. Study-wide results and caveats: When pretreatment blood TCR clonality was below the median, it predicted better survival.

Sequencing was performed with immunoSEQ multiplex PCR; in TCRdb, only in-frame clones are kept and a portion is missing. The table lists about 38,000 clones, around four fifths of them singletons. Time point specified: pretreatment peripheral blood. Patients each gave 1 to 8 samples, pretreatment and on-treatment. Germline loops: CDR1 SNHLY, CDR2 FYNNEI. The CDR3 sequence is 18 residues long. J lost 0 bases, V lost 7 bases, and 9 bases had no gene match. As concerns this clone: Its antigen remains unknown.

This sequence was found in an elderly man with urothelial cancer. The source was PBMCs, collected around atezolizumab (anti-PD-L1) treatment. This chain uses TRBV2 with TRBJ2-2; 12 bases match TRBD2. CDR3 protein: CASNPGLAGYANTGELFF. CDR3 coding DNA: TGTGCCAGCAATCCGGGACTAGCGGGCTACGCGAACACCGGGGAGCTGTTTTTT. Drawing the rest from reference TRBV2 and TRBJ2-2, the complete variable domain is EPEVTQTPSHQVTQMGQEVILRCVPISNHLYFYWYRQILGQKVEFLVSFYNNEISEKSEIFDDQFSVERPDGSNFTLKIRSTKLEDSAMYFCASNPGLAGYANTGELFFGEGSRLTVL.